This TCR beta chain stems from a study of blood T cell repertoires in COVID-19. Whole-study context: The United States, Italy and Spain supplied acute and convalescent COVID-19 samples.

Sequencing was performed with immunoSEQ multiplex PCR; in TCRdb, only in-frame clones are kept and a portion is missing. The table lists some 400,000 clones, 80% to 90% of them singletons. The CDR3 covers 13 residues. Germline CDR1 is SGHAT and CDR2 is FQDESV (reference sequence). Trimming removed 1 base at V and 8 bases at J, with 9 bases between. Sequenced sample: peripheral blood. The origin of this receptor is a woman aged 55 to 70 with COVID-19, enrolled during active disease. The chain combines TRBV11-1 with TRBJ2-1; D gene uncertain. This CDR3 reads CASSLVFRDEQFF. In DNA, the CDR3 is TGTGCCAGCAGCTTAGTATTCCGGGATGAGCAGTTCTTC. Full variable domain (remainder filled in from reference TRBV11-1 and TRBJ2-1): EAEVAQSPRYKITEKSQAVAFWCDPISGHATLYWYRQILGQGPELLVQFQDESVVDDSQLPKDRFSAERLKGVDSTLKIQPAELGDSAMYLCASSLVFRDEQFFGPGTRLTVL.